These 12 T cell receptor beta chains share one sample of origin, sequenced in a study of cytotoxic CD8 clonotypes in ibrutinib-treated CLL. Clones were sequenced by immunoSEQ multiplex PCR, and TCRdb holds only the in-frame ones, with some missing. This sample has approximately 330,000 clones, with 80% found just once. The input for sequencing was PBMCs, taken before ibrutinib treatment. The receptors stem from a human donor with chronic lymphocytic leukemia.

The gene calls are TRBV10-3 and TRBJ2-7; D possibly corresponds to TRBD2 (5 bases). The CDR3 runs 14 residues. V shed 3 bases and J shed 7 bases, with 16 bases lying between them. Germline assignment: CDR1 ENHRY and CDR2 SYGVKD. This CDR3 reads CAISEVEGSGEQYF. CDR3 nucleotides: TGTGCCATCAGTGAAGTTGAGGGTTCGGGGGAGCAGTACTTC.

V usage is TRBV5-4 and J usage is TRBJ1-2; D perhaps matches TRBD1 (5 bases). Germline values: CDR1 SGHNT, CDR2 YYREEE (reference sequence). With 4 bases removed from V and 8 bases from J, the gap between germline ends came to 15 bases. The CDR3 length is 13 residues. The DNA of the CDR3 is TGTGCCAGCAGCCAACGGGACCTACGGGGCTACACCTTC. This codes for CASSQRDLRGYTF.

V gene TRBV11-3 combines with J gene TRBJ2-7; D is possibly TRBD1 or TRBD2 (5 bases each). The germline V and J ends were trimmed by 5 bases and 4 bases, with 15 bases remaining between them. Germline-derived CDR1 and CDR2 are SGHNT and YENEEA. This CDR3 is built from 14 residues. The CDR3 nucleotides read TGTGCCAGCAGCCCCCGGGACGTATTGTACGAGCAGTACTTC. This codes for CASSPRDVLYEQYF.

V usage is TRBV6-1 and J usage is TRBJ2-1; D remains ambiguous. Germline CDR1 is MNHNS and CDR2 is SASEGT. CDR3 length: 15 amino acids. V was clipped by 6 bases and J by 2 bases, with 14 bases between them. The CDR3 coding sequence is TGTGCCAGCAGCCCCGTTCCGGGCCCCTACAATGAGCAGTTCTTC. This encodes CASSPVPGPYNEQFF.

This chain links TRBV5-4 with TRBJ2-7, with D maybe TRBD2 (5 bases). Germline-derived CDR1 and CDR2 are SGHNT and YYREEE (reference sequence). Deletions cut 0 bases from V and 6 bases from J, with 13 bases between. There are 14 residues in the CDR3. The CDR3 region is CASSLDRPSGEQYF. The CDR3 bases are TGTGCCAGCAGCTTGGATCGACCGAGCGGCGAGCAGTACTTC.

V and J are TRBV2 and TRBJ2-1; a possible D gene is TRBD2 (5 bases). Trimming took 8 bases from V and 7 from J, leaving 15 bases between them. The CDR3 runs 13 residues. Per the germline V gene, CDR1 is SNHLY and CDR2 is FYNNEI. The CDR3 protein is CASDEVGINEQFF. Written as DNA, the CDR3 is TGTGCCAGCGATGAGGTCGGGATTAATGAGCAGTTCTTC.

This chain connects TRBV29-1 to TRBJ2-7; 9 nucleotides line up with TRBD1. CDR1 SQVTM and CDR2 ANQGSEA come from the germline V gene. The J segment lost 7 bases and the V segment lost 4 bases, leaving 11 bases of the junction unmatched. The CDR3 runs to 14 residues. The CDR3 DNA is TGCAGCGTTGGTCCGGGACAGGGATATAAAGAGCAGTACTTC. Translated, it gives CSVGPGQGYKEQYF.

The chain couples TRBV6-5 to TRBJ2-1; TRBD2 agrees at 12 bases. CDR1 is MNHEY, CDR2 SVGAGI, per germline. There are 16 residues in the CDR3. The V segment lost 4 bases and the J segment 9 bases; nucleotides outside the gene matches: 10. CDR3 DNA sequence: TGTGCCAGCAGTTTGCTAGCGGGAGGGGCACGTGGTGAGCAGTTCTTC. Translating it yields CASSLLAGGARGEQFF.

The chain couples TRBV30 to TRBJ1-2, with unresolved D. V was clipped by 1 base and J by 3 bases, with 9 bases between them. The CDR3 runs 13 residues. The germline CDR1 and CDR2 sequences are GTSNPN and SVGIG (reference sequence). The CDR3: CAWSAGNDYGYTF. The CDR3 bases are TGTGCCTGGAGTGCCGGAAATGACTATGGCTACACCTTC.

CDR3: CASSEGHNYGYTF. Here the CDR3 DNA reads TGTGCCAGCAGCGAGGGACACAACTATGGCTACACCTTC. J is TRBJ1-2 and V is TRBV13, with a possible D match to TRBD1 (6 bases). V was clipped by 5 bases and J by 2 bases, with 9 bases between them. This CDR3 is 13 amino acids long. Germline V lookup: CDR1 PRHDT, CDR2 FYEKMQ (reference sequence).

V and J are TRBV6-4 and TRBJ2-3, with TRBD1 matching over 7 bases. The CDR3 runs 14 residues. Germline loops: CDR1 MRHNA, CDR2 SNTAGT. Trimming removed 5 bases from V and 1 base from J; junction bases left unmatched: 3. The CDR3 protein is CASSSGTGTDTQYF. The DNA for the CDR3 is TGTGCCAGCAGTTCCGGGACAGGCACAGATACGCAGTATTTT.

The chain couples TRBV28 to TRBJ2-2, with D possibly being TRBD1 (6 bases). The CDR3 spans 15 residues. Germline CDR1 MDHEN, CDR2 SYDVKM. The V gene lost 7 bases and the J gene lost 4 bases, with 16 bases spanning the gap. As DNA, the CDR3 is TGTGCCAGCACCGTTACAGGGTCGGTCACCGGGGAGCTGTTTTTT. Its protein is CASTVTGSVTGELFF.